Shown below are 6 T cell receptor beta chains from a single sample sequenced in a study of regulatory T cells in long-lasting Graves disease. As to time point: newly diagnosed GD, antithyroid drugs for less than 3 months. PBMC RNA was the source of the TCR library. With iRepertoire HTBI primers and Arm-PCR of CDR3 regions, TCR beta libraries were built. Each CDR3 protein is one row after TCRdb ran MiXCR on the multiplex PCR reads. The data show some 560,000 distinct CDR3 sequences, with about 16% seen just once and 20% to 25% held by the top ten. This sample was shared with a second study, whose subject was T cells in Graves' hyperthyroidism and ophthalmopathy.

The sample in question was peripheral blood mononuclear cells (PBMCs), obtained at new diagnosis, from a patient treated with antithyroid drugs. The receptor set was obtained from a woman aged 35-60 years with Graves disease.

This clonotype was observed many times. The genes are TRBV20-1 and TRBJ2-5, with 10 bases that match TRBD2. CDR1 is DFQATT, CDR2 SNEGSKA, per germline (reference sequence). Trimming removed 0 bases from V and 3 bases from J; junction bases left unmatched: 4. This CDR3 spans 15 amino acids. CDR3 DNA sequence: TGCAGTGCTAGAGATATCAGCGGGGGGGAAGAGACCCAGTACTTC. It codes for CSARDISGGEETQYF.

The chain employs TRBV20-1 and TRBJ2-7, with a possible D match to TRBD1 (6 bases). CDR3 length equals 14 residues. V lost 5 bases and J 1 base, leaving 15 bases between the germline ends. Looked up from germline, CDR1 is DFQATT and CDR2 is SNEGSKA (reference sequence). The CDR3 loop reads CSAGPTGKSYEQYF. In nucleotides, the CDR3 is TGCAGTGCTGGGCCCACAGGGAAGTCCTACGAGCAGTACTTC.

Comments on this clonotype: A much larger clone is a single base away; this may be a read error. The chain uses TRBV6-4 and TRBJ2-4; no reliable D call. The CDR3 totals 14 residues. V was shortened by 3 bases and J by 8 bases, with 14 bases between the two germline ends. The V gene's germline CDR1 is MRHNA and CDR2 SNTAGT. The CDR3 DNA is TGTGCCAGCAGTGAGTCTCGTACAATGGACATTCAGTACTTC. Its protein product is CASSESRTMDIQYF.

There are many counts of this clonotype. The chain combines TRBV11-3 with TRBJ2-7; D might be TRBD1 (7 bases). The germline V gene encodes CDR1 SGHNT and CDR2 YENEEA. V lost 5 bases to trimming and J lost 2 bases, with 25 bases between them. The CDR3 length is 18 residues. CDR3 sequence reads: CASSPKALGGRGTYEQYF. CDR3 DNA: TGTGCCAGCAGCCCGAAGGCCCTAGGGGGCCGCGGGACCTACGAGCAGTACTTC.

This clonotype has just a few counts. This sequence joins TRBV19 and TRBJ1-1; D gene uncertain. Germline CDR1 is LNHDA and CDR2 is SQIVND (reference sequence). The CDR3 runs to 16 residues. With 8 bases removed from V and 0 bases from J, the gap between germline ends came to 19 bases. The CDR3 bases are TGTGCCAGTCTCGCCGCAGCGACGACAATGAACACTGAAGCTTTCTTT. Its translation: CASLAAATTMNTEAFF.

This clonotype was detected many times. The rearrangement joins TRBV5-1 to TRBJ2-1; a weak D match, TRBD2 (5 bases). V was shortened by 4 bases and J by 5 bases, with 13 bases between the two germline ends. The germline CDR1 and CDR2 sequences are SGHRS and YFSETQ. The CDR3 runs 14 residues. DNA of the CDR3: TGCGCCAGCAGCAAGGGCCCGGAGGACAATGAGCAGTTCTTC. This gives the protein CASSKGPEDNEQFF.